These 8 T cell receptor beta chains were all obtained from the same sample, sequenced in a study of early T cells in non-severe SARS-CoV-2 infection. One entry per CDR3 protein results from TCRdb running MiXCR on the 5' RACE reads. The sample lists around 100,000 distinct CDR3 sequences; around 13% were seen once. The specimen sequenced was whole blood. Source of these receptors: an adult who was a healthcare worker with PCR-confirmed SARS-CoV-2 infection or an uninfected control (not recorded which).

In its sample, this clonotype was seen many times. V usage is TRBV7-8 and J usage is TRBJ1-2; TRBD1 matches at 9 bases. Germline assignment: CDR1 SGHVS and CDR2 FQNEAQ. This CDR3 has 15 residues. With 3 bases clipped from V and 8 bases from J, the junction kept 10 bases outside the gene matches. The CDR3 region has the DNA TGTGCCAGCAGCTTTCGGGGACAGGGTACGGGAGGCTACACCTTC. Amino acids: CASSFRGQGTGGYTF.

The chain is built from TRBV5-6 and TRBJ1-1; 8 bases align to TRBD1. This CDR3 comprises 14 residues. Germline CDR1 reads SGHDT; CDR2 reads YYEEEE. V lost 1 base to trimming and J lost 3 bases; unmatched junction nucleotides: 2. Here the CDR3 reads CASSLQGAHTEAFF. The CDR3 DNA reads as TGTGCCAGCAGCTTGCAGGGGGCGCACACTGAAGCTTTCTTT.

This clonotype appeared a few times. This rearrangement joins TRBV27 to TRBJ2-5, with D perhaps matching TRBD1 or TRBD2 (6 bases each). This CDR3 region has 13 residues. Germline V gene lookup returns CDR1 MNHEY and CDR2 SMNVEV (reference sequence). V was clipped by 1 base and J by 6 bases, with 9 bases between them. DNA for the CDR3: TGTGCCAGCAGTTTATGGGGGGCAAAGACCCAGTACTTC. It is translated as CASSLWGAKTQYF.

This clonotype was seen at least ten times. The chain carries TRBV11-2 and TRBJ2-2, with a tentative D call TRBD2 (6 bases). V gave up 2 bases and J gave up 0 bases, with 10 bases separating them. CDR1 and CDR2 (germline): SGHAT, FQNNGV. This CDR3 contains 16 residues. DNA of the CDR3: TGTGCCAGCAGCTTATTTCGCGGGACGAACACCGGGGAGCTGTTTTTT. Residues: CASSLFRGTNTGELFF.

This clonotype turned up a few times. The chain couples TRBV12-3 or TRBV12-4 to TRBJ2-7; no clear D gene. Trimming cost V 7 bases and J 1 base, with 14 bases left between them. The CDR3 has 14 amino acids. The CDR3 reads CASKLGRKSYEQYF. The CDR3 DNA sequence: TGTGCCAGCAAATTAGGCCGCAAATCCTACGAGCAGTACTTC.

This clonotype has only a few counts. The V and J genes are TRBV2 and TRBJ2-2; D not resolved. Trimming took off 7 bases at V and 1 base at J, with 13 bases between the two ends. Looked up from germline, CDR1 is SNHLY and CDR2 is FYNNEI. The CDR3 has 15 residues. The CDR3 loop reads CASKDYGWNTGELFF. The CDR3 DNA sequence: TGTGCCAGCAAGGATTATGGTTGGAACACCGGGGAGCTGTTTTTT.

This clonotype was seen more than once but under ten times. The chain uses TRBV28 and TRBJ1-4, with D possibly matching TRBD1 (5 bases). Germline values: CDR1 MDHEN, CDR2 SYDVKM. CDR3 length: 18 amino acids. The V end was cut by 3 bases, the J end by 0 bases, with 17 bases between. The CDR3 here is CASSLGPLSYSTNEKLFF. For the CDR3, the DNA is TGTGCCAGCAGTTTGGGACCCCTCTCCTATTCAACTAATGAAAAACTGTTTTTT.

This clonotype was seen repeatedly, ten times or more. The CDR3 sequence is CASSVAGGSYNEQFF. The DNA of the CDR3 is TGTGCCAGCAGCGTAGCGGGGGGGTCCTACAATGAGCAGTTCTTC. The V call is TRBV9, the J call TRBJ2-1; 8 nucleotides agree with TRBD2. The V gene end was trimmed by 0 bases and the J gene end by 1 base; junction bases not matched to a gene: 0. Germline V gene data show CDR1 as SGDLS and CDR2 as YYNGEE. The CDR3 totals 15 residues.